The clone carrying this T cell receptor (beta chain) was recorded a few times. This record belongs to a study of T cell changes during pregnancy in multiple sclerosis. Profiling relied on immunoSEQ multiplex PCR, and the TCRdb table lists in-frame clones only, not all of them. The table lists approximately 90,000 clones, around 94% of them singletons. The length of the CDR3 is 15 residues. Unmatched junction bases numbered 3, after V lost 1 base and J lost 7 bases. CDR1 LNHDA and CDR2 SQIVND come from the germline V gene (reference sequence). The receptor's source is a female donor with multiple sclerosis, enrolled in a pregnancy study. The chain uses TRBV19 and TRBJ1-5; 11 bases agree with TRBD1. The sequences come from peripheral blood, collected in the third trimester of pregnancy. The CDR3 nucleotides are TGTGCCAGTAGTATAGGGACAGGGGGCGGGCAGCCCCAGCATTTT. Translation: CASSIGTGGGQPQHF.